This T cell receptor beta chain was recovered during a study of shared clonotypes between healthy human individuals. Whole-study results and caveats: Non-shared clonotypes displayed generation probabilities falling below those of clonotypes present in all four donors.

Genomic DNA belonging to each subset was distributed in equal measure over several immunoSEQ plates. Each sorted subset replicate got 200 ng genomic DNA, 25,000 to 35,000 genomes. Authors' processing steps: Because ImmunoSEQ provided only junction sequences with no quality scores, the filtering differed. Sequencing used immunoSEQ multiplex PCR; TCRdb keeps in-frame clones, though not all of them. V and J calls and clone size are as listed in that table; D and trimming were resolved from the DNA. This sample has over a million clones, with around 98% found just once. The CDR3 is made up of 15 amino acids. V lost 6 bases, J lost 11 bases, and 18 bases stayed unmatched. CDR1 and CDR2 from the germline V gene are KGHSH and LQKENI. This clone was observed a single time. Its target is not known.

This receptor was identified in a man younger than 45 in good health. The chain couples TRBV18 to TRBJ1-1; 7 nucleotides line up with TRBD1. Sequenced material: naive CD4+ T cells sorted from blood. Subset described: CD45RA+ positively selected. The CDR3, as DNA: TGTGCCAGCTCCCTGAGACAGGGTTCCATGTCTCAGGCTTTCTTT. Protein sequence: CASSLRQGSMSQAFF.